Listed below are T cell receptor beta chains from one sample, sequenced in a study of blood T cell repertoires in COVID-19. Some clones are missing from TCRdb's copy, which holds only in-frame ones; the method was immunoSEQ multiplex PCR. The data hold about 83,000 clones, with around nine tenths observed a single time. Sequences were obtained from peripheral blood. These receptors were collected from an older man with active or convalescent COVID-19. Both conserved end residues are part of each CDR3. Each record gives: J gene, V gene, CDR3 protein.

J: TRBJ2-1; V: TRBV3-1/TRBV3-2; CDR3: CASSRFRTQSSYNEQFF
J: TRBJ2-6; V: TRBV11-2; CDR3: CASSLPGQLASGANVLTF
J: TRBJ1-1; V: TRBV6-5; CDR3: CASINDRIGTEAFF
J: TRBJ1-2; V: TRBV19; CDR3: CASSIAGTGDIHGYTF
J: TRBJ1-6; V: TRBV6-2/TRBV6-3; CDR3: CASSFRQPYNSPLHF
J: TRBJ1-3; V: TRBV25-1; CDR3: CASRPTGPGNTIYF
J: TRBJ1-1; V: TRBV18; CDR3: CASSPLDTEAFF
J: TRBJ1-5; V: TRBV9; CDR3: CASSVGGGTDQPQHF
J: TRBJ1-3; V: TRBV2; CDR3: CASSETVSGNTIYF
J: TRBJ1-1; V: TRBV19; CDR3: CASSGRQGSEAEAFF
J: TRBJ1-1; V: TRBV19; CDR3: CASSNDRGMNTEAFF
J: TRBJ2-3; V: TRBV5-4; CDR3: CASSPPLGTNTQYF
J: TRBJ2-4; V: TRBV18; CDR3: CASSPGTGGAFFAKNIQYF
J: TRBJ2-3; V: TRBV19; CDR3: CASSIGGHTQYF
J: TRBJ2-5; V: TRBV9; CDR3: CASSTGRGGGQETQYF
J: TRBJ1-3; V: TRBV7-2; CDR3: CASSLESVGPSSGNTIYF
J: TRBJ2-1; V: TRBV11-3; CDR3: CASSRGGIHFSYNEQFF
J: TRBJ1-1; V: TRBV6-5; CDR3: CASSTRFAGTEAFF
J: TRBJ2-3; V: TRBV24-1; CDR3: CATSRDTSTDTQYF
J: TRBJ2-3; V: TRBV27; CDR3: CASRNSGGSTDTQYF
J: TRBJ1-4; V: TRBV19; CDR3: CASSTTGQGRNEKLFF
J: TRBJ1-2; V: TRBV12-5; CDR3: CASDSRQGFDGYTF
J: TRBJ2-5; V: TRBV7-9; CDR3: CASSEPRQSETQYF
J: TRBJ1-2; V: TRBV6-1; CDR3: CASSERGGVSYGYTF
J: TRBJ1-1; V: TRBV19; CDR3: CASRDRGNTEAFF
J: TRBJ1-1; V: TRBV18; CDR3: CASSRDSKNTEAFF
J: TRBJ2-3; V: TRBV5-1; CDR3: CASSPGLSTDTQYF
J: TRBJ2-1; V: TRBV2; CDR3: CASSEAPGTSIYEQFF
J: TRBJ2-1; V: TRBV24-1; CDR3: CATSDLRGQGVDEQFF
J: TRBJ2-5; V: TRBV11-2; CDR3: CASSFRGRGPVTQYF
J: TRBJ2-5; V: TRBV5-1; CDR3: CASSLHPRSDRGQETQYF
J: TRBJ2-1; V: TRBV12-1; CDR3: CASSFFPGGDEQFF
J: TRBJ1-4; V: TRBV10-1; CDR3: CASSEDTGENEKLFF
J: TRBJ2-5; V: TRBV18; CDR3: CASSPVGGLETQYF
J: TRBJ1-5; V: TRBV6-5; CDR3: CASSFERQGLQPQHF
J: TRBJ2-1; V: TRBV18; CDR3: CASSLWGTGLGNEQFF
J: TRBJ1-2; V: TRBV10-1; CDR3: CASSEPDRVGSGYTF